These 27 T cell receptor beta chains were sequenced from one sample in a study of a mutant IDH1 vaccine in newly diagnosed glioma (dated by TCRdb to the early 2020s). The time point label here, explained by the study, means: week 47, end of study. Each vaccine dose, consisting of 300 ug of a 20-mer mutant IDH1 peptide in Montanide, was administered subcutaneously with topical imiquimod. These receptors lack a known antigen. Libraries were constructed by the immunoSEQ multiplex PCR assay. Held by TCRdb, this immuneACCESS table contains in-frame sequences only and omits some clones. Under half of the omission traces to an unresolved V gene where checked; the cause of the rest is unknown. This sample comprises about 56,000 clones, less than 80% of them detected only once. 5.3% of the sample comes from the top ten. Sequences were derived from PBMCs, sampled from a glioma patient whose treatment included an IDH1 peptide vaccine. The receptors were gathered from a man in his fifties or sixties with glioma.

A few counts support this clone. Here the CDR3 DNA reads TGCGCCAGCAGCTCCACGGACCGGTACACTGAAGCTTTCTTT. Its translation: CASSSTDRYTEAFF. V gene TRBV5-1 combines with J gene TRBJ1-1; D gene uncertain. The V gene lost 3 bases and the J gene lost 3 bases, with 12 bases spanning the gap. Germline V gene data show CDR1 as SGHRS and CDR2 as YFSETQ. The CDR3 extends over 14 amino acids.

The chain links TRBV11-3 to TRBJ2-6; tentative D call: TRBD1 (6 bases). This CDR3 is built from 17 residues. V gave up 1 base and J gave up 1 base, with 11 bases separating them. Germline CDR1 SGHNT, CDR2 YENEEA. CDR3 amino acids: CASSLGPTGSGANVLTF. DNA for the CDR3: TGTGCCAGCAGCTTAGGACCTACAGGGTCTGGGGCCAACGTCCTGACTTTC.

This clone was found once. Germline is not matched at one junction end, which may reflect a read error. V is TRBV2 and J is TRBJ2-7; either TRBD1 or TRBD2 may fit D (5 bases each). Germline-derived CDR1 and CDR2 are SNHLY and FYNNEI. CDR3 length equals 11 residues. The CDR3 reads CASTRDGELPF. In nucleotides, the CDR3 is TGTGCCAGCACCCGGGACGGGGAGTTACCATTC.

This chain connects TRBV9 to TRBJ2-1; D tentatively fits TRBD1 or TRBD2 (5 bases each). The CDR3 is 13 residues long. CDR1 and CDR2 (germline): SGDLS, YYNGEE. Trimming stripped 4 bases from V and 9 bases from J, with 14 bases between. CDR3 DNA: TGTGCCAGCAGCCTTGACCGGGGCGGTGAGCAGTTCTTC. This translates into CASSLDRGGEQFF.

The chain combines TRBV7-2 with TRBJ2-3; 7 bases map to TRBD1. V shed 4 bases and J 2 bases; nucleotides not matched to a gene: 6. Germline V gene data show CDR1 as SGHTA and CDR2 as FQGNSA. This CDR3 is 15 amino acids long. The CDR3 reads CASSWIGQATDTQYF. CDR3 bases: TGTGCCAGCAGCTGGATCGGACAGGCCACAGATACGCAGTATTTT.

The chain carries TRBV30 and TRBJ2-7; 9 nucleotides agree with TRBD1. CDR3 length: 15 amino acids. Germline V gene data show CDR1 as GTSNPN and CDR2 as SVGIG (reference sequence). Unmatched junction bases numbered 9, after V lost 0 bases and J lost 6 bases. CDR3 coding DNA: TGTGCCTGGAGTGTAGGGACAGGGATTTTACGCGAGCAGTACTTC. It specifies CAWSVGTGILREQYF.

A few counts support this clone. The genes are TRBV9 and TRBJ1-1; no clear D. Germline lookup yields CDR1 SGDLS and CDR2 YYNGEE. Trimming took off 6 bases at V and 4 bases at J, with 7 bases between the two ends. The CDR3 sequence is 11 residues long. CDR3 loop: CASTRGTEAFF. The DNA of the CDR3 is TGTGCCAGCACCCGGGGCACTGAAGCTTTCTTT.

The chain is built from TRBV28 and TRBJ1-1, with TRBD1 as a possible D gene (5 bases). This CDR3 is 15 amino acids long. Germline V CDR1 and CDR2: MDHEN, SYDVKM. The V end lost 1 base, the J end lost 3 bases, and 12 bases lay between the germline ends. The DNA of the CDR3 is TGTGCCAGCAGTTTATACCCAGGGAGAGACACTGAAGCTTTCTTT. Amino acids: CASSLYPGRDTEAFF.

This chain connects TRBV6-5 to TRBJ2-1, with D possibly matching TRBD2 (5 bases). From germline, CDR1 is MNHEY and CDR2 SVGAGI. V lost 2 bases and J lost 15, with 14 bases in between. The CDR3 totals 12 residues. CDR3 loop: CASSYGGLEWFF. The DNA of the CDR3 is TGTGCCAGCAGTTACGGAGGACTGGAGTGGTTCTTC.

The rearrangement uses TRBV4-1 and TRBJ1-2, with 7 bases lining up with TRBD1. CDR1 and CDR2 from the germline V gene are MGHRA and YSYEKL. This CDR3 region has 15 residues. The V gene end was trimmed by 1 base and the J gene end by 5 bases; junction bases not matched to a gene: 7. The CDR3 region has the DNA TGCGCCAGCAGCCAAGGACAGGGCTTTGGGTATGGCTACACCTTC. It yields the protein CASSQGQGFGYGYTF.

The chain couples TRBV27 to TRBJ2-7; D might be TRBD1 (6 bases). Germline V CDR1 and CDR2: MNHEY, SMNVEV (reference sequence). The CDR3 contains 17 residues. Deletions cut 6 bases from V and 7 bases from J, with 28 bases between. DNA for the CDR3: TGTGCCAGCAGCCCCCTTCATCGAGCAGGGGATCTTGGAGAGCAGTACTTC. Amino acids: CASSPLHRAGDLGEQYF.

This clone was seen only once. The chain recombines TRBV28 with TRBJ1-4, with 9 bases that match TRBD1. Per the germline V gene, CDR1 is MDHEN and CDR2 is SYDVKM. The CDR3 consists of 15 residues. J was trimmed by 6 bases and V by 3 bases; bases with no gene match: 5. The CDR3 protein is CASSFATGGDEKLFF. CDR3 in DNA: TGTGCCAGCAGTTTCGCGACAGGGGGGGATGAAAAACTGTTTTTT.

This chain uses TRBV5-6 with TRBJ2-3; TRBD2 matches at 13 bases. Germline V CDR1 and CDR2: SGHDT, YYEEEE. The CDR3 covers 16 residues. V trimming: 3 bases; J trimming: 4 bases; junction bases outside the gene matches: 5. Here the CDR3 reads CASSSILAGGPDTQYF. CDR3 nucleotides: TGTGCCAGCAGCTCAATACTAGCGGGGGGGCCAGATACGCAGTATTTT.

The chain recombines TRBV7-2 with TRBJ1-4; 8 bases map to TRBD1. This CDR3 is built from 13 residues. J lost 11 bases, V lost 5 bases, and 7 bases had no gene match. Germline CDR1 SGHTA, CDR2 FQGNSA. The CDR3 sequence is CASSTRTGPKLFF. CDR3 DNA sequence: TGTGCCAGCAGCACCCGGACAGGGCCGAAACTGTTTTTT. Supplemented by reference TRBV7-2 and TRBJ1-4, the full variable domain reads GAGVSQSPSNKVTEKGKDVELRCDPISGHTALYWYRQSLGQGLEFLIYFQGNSAPDKSGLPSDRFSAERTGGSVSTLTIQRTQQEDSAVYLCASSTRTGPKLFFGSGTQLSVL.

The chain links TRBV7-9 to TRBJ2-7, with 9 bases matching TRBD1. This CDR3 is 16 amino acids long. The J segment lost 4 bases and the V segment lost 0 bases, leaving 7 bases of the junction unmatched. Germline assignment: CDR1 SEHNR and CDR2 FQNEAQ (reference sequence). CDR3 sequence (DNA): TGTGCCAGCAGCTTAGCGGGACAGGGCGCGGAATACGAGCAGTACTTC. The encoded protein is CASSLAGQGAEYEQYF.

This clone has only a few counts. The V gene is TRBV7-9, the J gene TRBJ2-7; D ambiguous. Trimming removed 1 base from V and 3 bases from J, with 4 bases in between. Germline CDR1 SEHNR, CDR2 FQNEAQ (reference sequence). The CDR3 contains 12 residues. CDR3 sequence reads: CASSLGVYEQYF. The DNA for the CDR3 is TGTGCCAGCAGCTTAGGGGTCTACGAGCAGTACTTC.

The gene calls are TRBV5-1 and TRBJ2-1; D is possibly TRBD2 (5 bases). The V and J ends lost 3 bases and 6 bases respectively, with 7 bases between them. The germline V gene has CDR1 SGHRS and CDR2 YFSETQ. This CDR3 has 12 residues. CDR3 sequence (DNA): TGCGCCAGCAGCTCTCGGGGCAATGAGCAGTTCTTC. Translation gives CASSSRGNEQFF.

This chain connects TRBV7-9 to TRBJ1-1, with D tentatively TRBD1 (5 bases). Germline lookup yields CDR1 SEHNR and CDR2 FQNEAQ (reference sequence). CDR3 length: 15 residues. With 2 bases removed from V and 3 bases from J, the gap between germline ends came to 13 bases. The CDR3 DNA reads as TGTGCCAGCAGCTTACTCCGGGACTCTTACACTGAAGCTTTCTTT. It codes for CASSLLRDSYTEAFF. The whole variable domain, remainder taken from reference TRBV7-9 and TRBJ1-1, is DTGVSQNPRHKITKRGQNVTFRCDPISEHNRLYWYRQTLGQGPEFLTYFQNEAQLEKSRLLSDRFSAERPKGSFSTLEIQRTEQGDSAMYLCASSLLRDSYTEAFFGQGTRLTVV.

V usage is TRBV10-3 and J usage is TRBJ1-5; D is uncertain. Per the germline V gene, CDR1 is ENHRY and CDR2 is SYGVKD. V was trimmed by 6 bases and J by 4 bases, leaving 10 bases between them. CDR3 length equals 13 residues. The chain's CDR3 is CAISPEGNQPQHF. The DNA for the CDR3 is TGTGCCATCAGCCCCGAGGGAAATCAGCCCCAGCATTTT.

V is TRBV10-1 and J is TRBJ2-3; possibly TRBD1 for D (7 bases). Trimming left V 3 bases short and J 0 bases short, with 19 bases between. Germline-derived CDR1 and CDR2 are WNHNN and SYGVQD (reference sequence). The CDR3 extends over 18 amino acids. The CDR3 nucleotides read TGCGCCAGCAGTGAAGTGGGACAGTGGGACTCTAGCACAGATACGCAGTATTTT. Translating gives CASSEVGQWDSSTDTQYF.

The V call is TRBV6-1, the J call TRBJ2-7, with a possible D match to TRBD2 (6 bases). The CDR3 is 14 amino acids. Germline CDR1 reads MNHNS; CDR2 reads SASEGT. V was cut by 2 bases and J by 5 bases, with 13 bases left in between. CDR3: CASSEWTTPDEQYF. The CDR3 bases are TGTGCCAGCAGTGAATGGACTACTCCCGACGAGCAGTACTTC.

The chain uses TRBV4-2 and TRBJ1-1; possible D gene TRBD1, 5 bases. The CDR3 runs 16 residues. Deletions cut 4 bases from V and 0 bases from J, with 15 bases between. Germline CDR1 is LGHNA and CDR2 is YNFKEQ. CDR3 protein: CASSPPRGSMNTEAFF. Here the CDR3 DNA reads TGTGCCAGCAGCCCACCGAGGGGAAGCATGAACACTGAAGCTTTCTTT.

The gene calls are TRBV6-5 and TRBJ2-1; D is ambiguous. With 0 bases removed from V and 4 bases from J, the gap between germline ends came to 7 bases. The CDR3 has 14 residues. The germline CDR1 and CDR2 sequences are MNHEY and SVGAGI. The CDR3 coding sequence is TGTGCCAGCAGTTACTCGTGGGGTTACAATGAGCAGTTCTTC. Protein: CASSYSWGYNEQFF.

This chain uses TRBV25-1 with TRBJ1-2, with a weak D call TRBD1 (6 bases). Trimming took off 5 bases at V and 5 bases at J, with 18 bases between the two ends. CDR1 and CDR2 (germline): MGHDK, SYGVNS. The CDR3 spans 15 residues. CDR3 residues: CASSPTGTLPYGYTF. The DNA of the CDR3 is TGTGCCAGCAGTCCTACGGGGACATTACCTTATGGCTACACCTTC.

The chain links TRBV13 to TRBJ2-3; weak D call: TRBD1 (5 bases). Looked up from germline, CDR1 is PRHDT and CDR2 is FYEKMQ (reference sequence). V was clipped by 4 bases and J by 0 bases, with 11 bases between them. The CDR3 is 15 amino acids. The CDR3 spells CASSSPTDSTDTQYF. Here the CDR3 DNA reads TGTGCCAGCAGCTCCCCGACAGATAGCACAGATACGCAGTATTTT.

The chain is built from TRBV5-1 and TRBJ1-4; 10 nucleotides match TRBD1. This CDR3 has 15 residues. CDR1 is SGHRS and CDR2 is YFSETQ in the germline V gene. The junction had 1 base not matched to a gene; V was cut back by 0 bases and J by 5 bases. The chain's CDR3 is CASSLAGQGNEKLFF. The CDR3 DNA reads TGCGCCAGCAGCTTGGCGGGACAGGGGAATGAAAAACTGTTTTTT.

The genes are TRBV5-1 and TRBJ2-7, with a weak D call TRBD1 (6 bases). Trimming removed 2 bases at V and 3 bases at J, with 12 bases between. The CDR3 has 14 amino acids. Germline V gene data show CDR1 as SGHRS and CDR2 as YFSETQ. The CDR3 region is CASSFSQGNYEQYF. Here the CDR3 DNA reads TGCGCCAGCAGCTTCTCACAGGGAAACTACGAGCAGTACTTC.